These T cell receptor beta chains were read from a single sample in a study of CXCR3-negative and CXCR3-positive naive CD8 T cells. TCRdb re-called the 5' RACE reads, yielding one record per CDR3 amino acid sequence without DNA. The repertoire table contains more than 80,000 distinct CDR3 sequences. The sequencing sample was made of naive CXCR3+ CD8+ T cells from blood. The receptor set was obtained from a human donor in good health. Some clones in this sample may be carry-over from other donors' samples. CDR3s include the opening cysteine and the closing phenylalanine or tryptophan.

length,V,J,CDR3
14,TRBV15,TRBJ1-1,CATSASQENTEAFF
14,TRBV12-3/TRBV12-4,TRBJ1-4,CASSSTGGDEKLFF
13,TRBV29-1,TRBJ2-7,CSVVAGSIYEQYF
12,TRBV7-9,TRBJ2-3,CASRASDDTQYF
15,TRBV6-2/TRBV6-3,TRBJ1-1,CASSYSAGDDTEAFF
17,TRBV6-6,TRBJ1-2,CASSYSDSRQGLYGYTF
14,TRBV29-1,TRBJ2-7,CSVELGGHAAQQYF
13,TRBV9,TRBJ2-1,CASSPGTANEQFF
17,TRBV21-1,TRBJ1-6,CASSKAGQGAKNSPLHF
14,TRBV13,TRBJ1-1,CASSYDRDGTEAFF
15,TRBV6-6,TRBJ2-7,CASSELAGGPYEQYF
14,TRBV6-5,TRBJ1-2,CASSYPGGSYGYTF
14,TRBV29-1,TRBJ1-2,CSVPRVGRDYGCTF
16,TRBV11-2,TRBJ2-7,CASSLGGAGVNYEQYF
13,TRBV11-2,TRBJ2-7,CASSPGRAYEQYF
12,TRBV29-1,TRBJ1-1,CSVGDRVPEAFF
15,TRBV7-9,TRBJ2-3,CASSFGDTSTDTQYF
15,TRBV29-1,TRBJ2-7,CSVEDETGSPYEQYF
16,TRBV6-5,TRBJ2-7,CASSYALGERDYEQYF
16,TRBV10-3,TRBJ2-3,CAISDGSGGVTDTQYF
16,TRBV6-5,TRBJ2-2,CASSPGQPSNTGELFF
14,TRBV5-4,TRBJ1-1,CASTQDRVSAEAFF
18,TRBV29-1,TRBJ1-3,CSVDQPRGDRFAGNTIYF
17,TRBV7-2,TRBJ2-3,CASSSQLAGALTDTQHF
16,TRBV9,TRBJ2-6,CASNAGWASGANVLTF
16,TRBV6-5,TRBJ2-1,CASSLDPLGSYNEQFF
14,TRBV29-1,TRBJ2-3,CSALTGASTDTQYF
11,TRBV14,TRBJ2-1,CASSQMYEQFF
16,TRBV7-9,TRBJ2-2,CASSPRTSGSVGELFF
13,TRBV19,TRBJ2-1,CASSIPRGDLQFF
14,TRBV29-1,TRBJ2-5,CSVVLAGEGETQYF
13,TRBV12-3/TRBV12-4,TRBJ2-7,CASSPPTGSEQYF
13,TRBV11-2,TRBJ2-7,CATARGVSYEQYF
12,TRBV29-1,TRBJ2-5,CSVESYEETQYF
20,TRBV5-1,TRBJ2-1,CASSFTDRRTRGGFYNEQFF
13,TRBV20-1,TRBJ2-7,CSATGTGTGEQYF
16,TRBV10-2,TRBJ2-1,CASSSLGTSDDNEQFF
14,TRBV28,TRBJ2-7,CASSLQQRPYEQYF
15,TRBV7-8,TRBJ2-7,CASSWTSGDLYEQYF
13,TRBV5-6,TRBJ2-7,CASSLGTGSQQYF
13,TRBV9,TRBJ1-1,CASNRAANTEAFF
15,TRBV12-3/TRBV12-4,TRBJ2-1,CASSVYGTGGSEQFF
15,TRBV6-8,TRBJ2-7,CASSYGTSGTYEQYF
15,TRBV4-1,TRBJ2-1,CASSQAPGGYNEQFF
13,TRBV30,TRBJ1-1,CAWSGGLGAEAFF
13,TRBV12-3/TRBV12-4,TRBJ2-3,CASSPGNTDTQYF
15,TRBV7-3,TRBJ1-2,CASSPKQGTNYGYTF